The clone carrying this T cell receptor (beta chain) was seen once. What it binds is not known. Given a much more abundant clone one base away, this may be a read error. The sample originates from a study of T cells in Graves' hyperthyroidism and ophthalmopathy. Study context: Specimen type is peripheral blood, collected at initial diagnosis prior to any treatment.

Germline CDR1 and CDR2: SEHNR and FQNEAQ (reference sequence). V lost 5 bases and J lost 4; bases outside the gene matches: 10. CDR3 size: 16 residues. Findings and limits, study-wide: Among thyroid clonotypes expanded above 0.001, most also appeared in blood. Stable hyperthyroidism was told apart from ophthalmopathy by a model built on 13 V-J features.

Amplification targeted TCR beta CDR3 regions from RNA transcripts. With the HTBI primer set, the TCR CDR3 went through a first round of RT-PCR. A single record per CDR3 protein comes from TCRdb applying MiXCR to the multiplex PCR reads. The data show 500,000 to 600,000 distinct CDR3 sequences, 20% seen once. The study excluded patients with uncontrolled infection, other autoimmune disease, pregnancy or lactation. V and J are TRBV7-9 and TRBJ2-3; 9 bases line up with TRBD2. The TCR was taken from a man aged 35-49 years with Graves' ophthalmopathy. Sequenced input: blood. DNA for the CDR3: TGTGCCAGCAGCCCAGGAGCAGCGGGGGGCCCAGATACGCAGTATTTT. Amino acids: CASSPGAAGGPDTQYF.